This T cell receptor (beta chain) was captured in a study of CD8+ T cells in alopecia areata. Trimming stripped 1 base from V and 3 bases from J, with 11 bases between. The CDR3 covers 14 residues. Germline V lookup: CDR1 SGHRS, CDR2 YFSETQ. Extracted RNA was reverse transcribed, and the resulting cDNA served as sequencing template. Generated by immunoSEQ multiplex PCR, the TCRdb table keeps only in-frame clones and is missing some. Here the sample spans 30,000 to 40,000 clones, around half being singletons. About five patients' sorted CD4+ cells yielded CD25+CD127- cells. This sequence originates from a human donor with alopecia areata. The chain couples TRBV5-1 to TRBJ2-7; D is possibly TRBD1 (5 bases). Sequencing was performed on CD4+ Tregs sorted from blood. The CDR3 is CASSLSGSVYEQYF. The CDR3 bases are TGCGCCAGCAGCTTGTCAGGGTCCGTCTACGAGCAGTACTTC.